The 4 T cell receptor beta chains in this list originate from one sample, sequenced in a study of blood T cells in healthy people across ages. It was with a sample-barcoded 5' primer and a J-beta primer mix that a second PCR of roughly 6 to 11 cycles was run. Via MiXCR, TCRdb re-called the 5' RACE reads, giving one row per CDR3 protein. The table records just under 900,000 distinct CDR3 sequences, 29% of them present only once. Source material: blood. These receptors came from a woman older than 75 in good health.

This clonotype was observed at least ten times. The chain recombines TRBV18 with TRBJ1-2; possibly TRBD1 for D (6 bases). Trimming left V 3 bases short and J 4 bases short, with 15 bases between. CDR3 length equals 15 residues. Germline-derived CDR1 and CDR2 are KGHSH and LQKENI. DNA of the CDR3: TGTGCCAGCTCACCGACGGACAGCCCATTCTATGGCTACACCTTC. This gives the protein CASSPTDSPFYGYTF.

On this clonotype itself: Given a much more abundant clone one base away, this may be a read error. The V and J genes are TRBV2 and TRBJ1-5, with D unresolved. Trimming left V 7 bases short and J 6 bases short, with 16 bases between. Germline V CDR1 and CDR2: SNHLY, FYNNEI. This CDR3 has 14 residues. CDR3 DNA: TGTGCCAGCACTGGAGCCGCACGGGGTCAGCCCCAGCATTTT. Translated: CASTGAARGQPQHF.

This clonotype was seen many times. This rearrangement joins TRBV5-5 to TRBJ2-7; D is tentatively TRBD1 or TRBD2 (5 bases each). The V gene lost 5 bases and the J gene lost 2 bases, with 14 bases spanning the gap. Germline CDR1 and CDR2: SGHKS and YYEKEE (reference sequence). CDR3 length: 14 amino acids. In DNA, the CDR3 is TGTGCCAGCAGTTTCGGGATAGGGGCCTACGAGCAGTACTTC. This encodes CASSFGIGAYEQYF.

At least ten counts were recorded for this clonotype. A single base separates this from a much larger clone, so it may be a read error. The rearrangement uses TRBV29-1 and TRBJ2-5; TRBD1 is a possible D gene (6 bases). The CDR3 extends over 12 amino acids. Germline loops: CDR1 SQVTM, CDR2 ANQGSEA. Trimming left V 4 bases short and J 11 bases short, with 17 bases between. The CDR3 protein is CSVGQVNNEQYF. The CDR3 DNA is TGCAGCGTTGGACAGGTAAACAATGAGCAGTACTTC.